This TCR beta chain was identified during a study of T cells after yellow fever vaccination (dated by TCRdb to the late 2010s). Regarding the study in general: The SMART-Seq v4 Ultra Low Input RNA kit was used to prepare libraries from fractions with low cell numbers. Blood samples were taken at several timepoints before and after primary and secondary immunization, and bulk PBMC replicates and cell subsets were isolated. To track T-cell clones before and after primary and booster YFV17D yellow fever vaccination, bulk TCR alpha and beta repertoires were sequenced longitudinally. The cohort comprised two healthy male donors, one aged 18 to 30 and one aged 30 to 40 years.

This clonotype occurred a few times. Its antigen is unknown. Within one base of it there is no much larger clone, and no base qualities were kept. General conclusions and limits of the study: Computational filtering was required because FACS-sorted repertoires could contain abundant contaminating clonotypes from the bulk population. Compared with the primary T-cell response, the secondary T-cell response was weaker but faster, peaking on day 5 rather than day 15. A small fraction of clonotypes appeared in both the CD4 and CD8 compartments, likely as a result of convergent recombination. The study included only two donors, which limits how far the findings can be generalized. After the booster, most of the clones that had expanded following primary vaccination were detected again (just under 97% of CD4 and around 90% of CD8), which suggests that memory was broadly maintained.

TCR cDNA was synthesized by 5'RACE template switching, which introduced a universal primer site and unique molecular identifiers. cDNA synthesis was primed from both the TCR alpha and TCR beta constant segments. Two PCR steps were used to amplify libraries, with sample barcodes and sequencing adapters being added in the second step. Sequencing of libraries was performed on Illumina HiSeq 2500 (2x100 bp) or NovaSeq (2x150 bp). Concerning the study's data processing: MIGEC was used to demultiplex reads and collapse the reads into UMI consensus sequences, and MiXCR was used for V(D)J alignment. Vaccine-responding clonotypes were defined with edgeR using replicate PBMC samples, requiring FDR below 0.01 and a log2 fold change above 5 up to day 15. Each bulk clonotype was labeled CD4 or CD8 based on which sequenced repertoire, CD4 or CD8, contained the clonotype at higher abundance. TCRdb ran its own pipeline on the public reads, namely fastp trimming at Q25 and MiXCR clone calling, and kept in-frame beta chains. When rows share a CDR3 protein, they turn into one entry using the most common DNA and genes. The V and J calls and clone size are TCRdb's, not the authors'. This sample lists a few hundred thousand distinct CDR3 sequences; 11% were detected once. Roughly 18% of the sample is held by the ten biggest clonotypes.

Sample treatment or condition, as interpreted from the label and publication: live attenuated yellow fever vaccine strain. At each blood-draw timepoint, two biological replicates of bulk PBMCs were obtained. PBMCs were isolated from peripheral blood using a standard Ficoll-Paque protocol. RNA was extracted with TriZol from bulk PBMCs, CD4 and CD8 fractions, and dextramer-positive and dextramer-negative fractions. V is reduced by 0 bases and J by 4 bases, leaving a spacing of 18 bases between them. From its cysteine to its phenylalanine, the CDR3 spans 16 amino acids. The retained sequence is limited to the CDR3, 48 bases, with the frame set at the first base. CDR1 DFQATT and CDR2 SNEGSKA are derived from the germline V gene (reference sequence).

The rearranged chain carries TRBV20-1 and TRBJ1-2; the best D guess is TRBD1, with 6 bases matching. The receptor was isolated from a man aged 18 to 29 who received the YFV17D yellow fever vaccine. The sequencing here drew on PBMCs, taken on the day of the first yellow fever vaccination. The CDR3 sequence is CSARDSVTGLSYGYTF. In nucleotide form, the sequence is TGCAGTGCTAGAGATTCCGTAACAGGGCTTAGCTATGGCTACACCTTC.